This T cell receptor (beta chain) emerged from a study of T cell responses to AZD1222 COVID-19 vaccine. In the case of this clone: Antigen specificity is unknown.

Study-wide results and limits: Baseline antibody screening turned up just a handful of seropositive AZD1222 recipients.

TCRdb's table, derived via immunoSEQ multiplex PCR, lists solely in-frame clones and lacks some. The sample yields 100,000 to 120,000 clones, roughly 87% seen once. This TCR was sampled from an adult in good health. The source was peripheral blood, collected on day 0 of AZD1222 vaccination.

For the CDR3, the DNA is TGCAGCGGACAGGGAGGGGACAATGAGCAGTTCTTC. It specifies CSGQGGDNEQFF. The chain joins TRBV29-1 to TRBJ2-1; TRBD1 or TRBD2 may be the D gene (7 bases each). The CDR3 covers 12 residues. V was shortened by 7 bases and J by 5 bases, with 12 bases between the two germline ends. In germline, CDR1 is SQVTM, CDR2 ANQGSEA.